The 12 T cell receptor beta chains below all came from one sample that was sequenced in a study of blood T cells in healthy people across ages. The second PCR ran roughly 6 to 11 cycles with a sample-barcoded 5' primer and J-beta primers. TCRdb processed the 5' RACE reads anew with MiXCR; each CDR3 protein has one entry. The repertoire consists of about a million distinct CDR3 sequences, with around two fifths occurring once and the leading ten covering about an eighth. Input material: blood. Receptors originate from a man in his late teens or twenties in good health.

V gene TRBV28 combines with J gene TRBJ2-5; D possibly matches TRBD1 or TRBD2 (5 bases each). Germline values: CDR1 MDHEN, CDR2 SYDVKM. The V end was cut by 5 bases, the J end by 11 bases, with 18 bases between. CDR3 length: 13 residues. CDR3 loop: CASSPPLGTEQYF. The CDR3 bases are TGTGCCAGCAGTCCCCCCTTAGGGACGGAGCAGTACTTC.

This chain joins TRBV6-6 and TRBJ1-1; 8 bases fit TRBD1. Germline assignment: CDR1 MNHNY and CDR2 SVGAGI (reference sequence). The V gene end was trimmed by 2 bases and the J gene end by 1 base; junction bases not matched to a gene: 3. The CDR3 totals 15 residues. CDR3 amino acids: CASSYNGQGNTEAFF. The CDR3 DNA sequence: TGTGCCAGCAGTTACAACGGACAGGGGAACACTGAAGCTTTCTTT.

The V call is TRBV25-1, the J call TRBJ2-3, with 8 nucleotides matching TRBD2. This CDR3 region has 15 residues. V lost 10 bases, J lost 5 bases, and 14 bases stayed unmatched. Germline V gene lookup returns CDR1 MGHDK and CDR2 SYGVNS. For the CDR3, the DNA is TGTGCCATCGCCGAGCGGGGGAATGGTGGAGATACGCAGTATTTT. Translating gives CAIAERGNGGDTQYF.

The J gene is TRBJ2-5, the V gene TRBV5-1; TRBD2 might be the D (5 bases). V lost 1 base to trimming and J lost 2 bases, with 12 bases between them. From germline, CDR1 is SGHRS and CDR2 YFSETQ. CDR3 size: 15 residues. The chain's CDR3 is CASSLLVARQETQYF. CDR3 bases: TGCGCCAGCAGCTTGCTGGTAGCGAGGCAAGAGACCCAGTACTTC.

This chain uses TRBV10-2 with TRBJ2-2, with D perhaps TRBD2 (5 bases). V was cut by 3 bases and J by 1 base, with 12 bases left in between. The CDR3 runs 16 residues. Germline V gene data show CDR1 as WSHSY and CDR2 as SAAADI. CDR3 nucleotides: TGCGCCAGCAGTGAAAAGACGGGGATGAACACCGGGGAGCTGTTTTTT. This translates into CASSEKTGMNTGELFF.

The chain couples TRBV9 to TRBJ2-2; either TRBD1 or TRBD2 may supply D (7 bases each). Between the trimmed V and J ends, which lost 0 bases and 8 bases, there was a span of 17 bases. Germline assignment: CDR1 SGDLS and CDR2 YYNGEE. This CDR3 comprises 16 residues. The CDR3 loop reads CASSVGEGQIQGELFF. CDR3 DNA: TGTGCCAGCAGCGTAGGGGAGGGACAGATTCAGGGGGAGCTGTTTTTT.

This clonotype was counted only a few times. The V gene is TRBV6-5, the J gene TRBJ1-2, with TRBD1 identical over 10 bases. There are 15 residues in the CDR3. CDR1 and CDR2 from the germline V gene are MNHEY and SVGAGI. The junction had 1 base not matched to a gene; V was cut back by 0 bases and J by 3 bases. The CDR3 DNA follows: TGTGCCAGCAGTTACTCGACAGGGGGCGACTATGGCTACACCTTC. It translates to CASSYSTGGDYGYTF.

The V call is TRBV18, the J call TRBJ2-6; D is undetermined. This CDR3 contains 18 residues. Trimming removed 4 bases from V and 0 bases from J, with 16 bases in between. The germline V gene has CDR1 KGHSH and CDR2 LQKENI. DNA of the CDR3: TGTGCCAGCTCACAAATCGGCCAGGAGATCTCTGGGGCCAACGTCCTGACTTTC. This encodes CASSQIGQEISGANVLTF.

The chain joins TRBV7-2 to TRBJ1-2, with D possibly matching TRBD1 (6 bases). CDR1 is SGHTA and CDR2 is FQGNSA in the germline V gene. The CDR3 covers 13 residues. Trimming cost V 2 bases and J 8 bases, with 12 bases left between them. CDR3 bases: TGTGCCAGCAGCTTAAACAGGGTGAGCGGCTACACCTTC. It yields the protein CASSLNRVSGYTF.

This clonotype was found a few times. The V and J genes are TRBV4-2 and TRBJ2-3; TRBD2 matches 10 bases. Germline V gene lookup returns CDR1 LGHNA and CDR2 YNFKEQ. The CDR3 is made up of 18 amino acids. V was clipped by 2 bases and J by 4 bases; unmatched bases: 12. The DNA of the CDR3 is TGTGCCAGCAGCCAACATCCGAGCGGGGGGGCCTATGCAGATACGCAGTATTTT. It codes for CASSQHPSGGAYADTQYF.

This chain joins TRBV12-3 or TRBV12-4 and TRBJ2-5; 12 nucleotides agree with TRBD2. J gave up 0 bases and V 4 bases, and 9 bases lay outside the gene matches. This CDR3 contains 18 residues. The CDR3 bases are TGTGCCAGCAGTTCGACTAGCGGGAGCTCTTTGTACCAAGAGACCCAGTACTTC. It yields the protein CASSSTSGSSLYQETQYF.

This chain connects TRBV6-1 to TRBJ1-1; 9 nucleotides align to TRBD1. Germline CDR1 reads MNHNS; CDR2 reads SASEGT. This CDR3 contains 15 residues. J gave up 5 bases and V 3 bases, and 7 bases lay outside the gene matches. The CDR3 reads CASSEVGQGWTEAFF. The CDR3 bases are TGTGCCAGCAGTGAGGTGGGACAGGGTTGGACTGAAGCTTTCTTT.